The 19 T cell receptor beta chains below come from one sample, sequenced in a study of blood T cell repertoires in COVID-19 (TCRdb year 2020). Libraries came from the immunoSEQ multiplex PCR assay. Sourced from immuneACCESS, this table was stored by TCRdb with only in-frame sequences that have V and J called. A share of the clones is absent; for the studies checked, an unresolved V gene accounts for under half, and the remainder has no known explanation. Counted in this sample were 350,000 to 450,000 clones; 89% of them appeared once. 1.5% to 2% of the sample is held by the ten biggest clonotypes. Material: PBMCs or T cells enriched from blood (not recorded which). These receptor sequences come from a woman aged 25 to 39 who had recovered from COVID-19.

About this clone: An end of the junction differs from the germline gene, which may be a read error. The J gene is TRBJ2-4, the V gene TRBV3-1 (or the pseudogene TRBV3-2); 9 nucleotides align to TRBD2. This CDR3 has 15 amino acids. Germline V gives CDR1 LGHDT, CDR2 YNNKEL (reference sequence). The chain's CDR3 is CASSQDYDAGTSLHF. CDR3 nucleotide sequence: TGTGCCAGCAGCCAAGATTACGACGCGGGGACTAGCTTGCACTTC.

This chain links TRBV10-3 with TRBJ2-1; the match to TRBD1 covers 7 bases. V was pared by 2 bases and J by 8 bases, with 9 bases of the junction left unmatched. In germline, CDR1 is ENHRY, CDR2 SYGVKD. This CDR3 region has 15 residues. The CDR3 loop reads CAISESRGMVDEQFF. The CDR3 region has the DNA TGTGCCATCAGTGAGAGCAGGGGGATGGTCGATGAGCAGTTCTTC.

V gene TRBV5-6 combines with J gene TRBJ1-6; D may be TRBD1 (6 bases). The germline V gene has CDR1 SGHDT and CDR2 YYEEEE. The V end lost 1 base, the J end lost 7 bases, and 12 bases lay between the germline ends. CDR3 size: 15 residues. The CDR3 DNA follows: TGTGCCAGCAGCTTGTATGGGGGCCAAAATTCACCCCTCCACTTT. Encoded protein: CASSLYGGQNSPLHF.

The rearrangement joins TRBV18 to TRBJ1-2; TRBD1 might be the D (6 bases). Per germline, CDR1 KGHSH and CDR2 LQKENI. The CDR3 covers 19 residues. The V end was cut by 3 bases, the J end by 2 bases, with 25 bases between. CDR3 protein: CASSPLFNTGTPKNYGYTF. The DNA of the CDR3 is TGTGCCAGCTCACCTTTGTTCAATACCGGGACACCGAAAAACTATGGCTACACCTTC.

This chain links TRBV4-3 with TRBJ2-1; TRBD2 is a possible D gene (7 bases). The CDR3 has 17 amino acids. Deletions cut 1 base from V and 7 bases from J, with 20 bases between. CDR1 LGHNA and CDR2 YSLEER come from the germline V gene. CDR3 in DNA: TGCGCCAGCAGCCAAGTTCCGGGGGGCCTTTACATAAATGAGCAGTTCTTC. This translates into CASSQVPGGLYINEQFF.

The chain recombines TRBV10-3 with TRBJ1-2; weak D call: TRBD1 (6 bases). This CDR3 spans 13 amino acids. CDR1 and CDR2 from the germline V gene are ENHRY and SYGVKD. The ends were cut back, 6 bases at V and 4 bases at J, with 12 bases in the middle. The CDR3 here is CAIRGQGSYGYTF. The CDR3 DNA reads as TGTGCCATCAGGGGGCAGGGGTCCTATGGCTACACCTTC.

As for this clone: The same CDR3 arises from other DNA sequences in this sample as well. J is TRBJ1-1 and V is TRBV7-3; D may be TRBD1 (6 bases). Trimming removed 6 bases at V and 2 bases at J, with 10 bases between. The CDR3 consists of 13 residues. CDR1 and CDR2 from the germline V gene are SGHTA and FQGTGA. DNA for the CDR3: TGTGCCAGCAGTCAGGACAGAAACACTGAAGCTTTCTTT. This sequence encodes CASSQDRNTEAFF.

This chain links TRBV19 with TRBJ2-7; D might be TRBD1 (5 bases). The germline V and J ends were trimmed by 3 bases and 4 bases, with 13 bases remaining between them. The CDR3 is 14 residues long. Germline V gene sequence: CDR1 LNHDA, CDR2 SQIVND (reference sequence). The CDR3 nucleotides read TGTGCCAGTAGTATTAGGCTAGGGGAATACGAGCAGTACTTC. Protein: CASSIRLGEYEQYF.

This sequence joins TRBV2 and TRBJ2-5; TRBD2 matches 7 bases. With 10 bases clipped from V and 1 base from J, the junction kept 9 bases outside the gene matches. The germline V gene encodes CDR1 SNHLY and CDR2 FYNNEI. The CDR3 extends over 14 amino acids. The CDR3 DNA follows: TGTGCCACCCGAGTAGCGGGCTTCCAAGAGACCCAGTACTTC. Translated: CATRVAGFQETQYF.

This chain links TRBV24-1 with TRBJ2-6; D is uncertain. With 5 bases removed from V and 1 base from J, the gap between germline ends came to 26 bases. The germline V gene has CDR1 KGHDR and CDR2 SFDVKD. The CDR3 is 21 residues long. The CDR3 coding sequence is TGTGCCACCAGTGTATCGCCCGGAGCTAAGGTGTATGGGTCTGGGGCCAACGTCCTGACTTTC. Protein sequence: CATSVSPGAKVYGSGANVLTF.

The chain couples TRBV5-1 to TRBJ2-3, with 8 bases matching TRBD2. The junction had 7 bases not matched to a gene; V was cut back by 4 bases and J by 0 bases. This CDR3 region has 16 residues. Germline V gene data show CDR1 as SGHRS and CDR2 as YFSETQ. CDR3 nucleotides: TGCGCCAGCAGCACGCAGGCTAGCGGGAGCACAGATACGCAGTATTTT. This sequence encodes CASSTQASGSTDTQYF.

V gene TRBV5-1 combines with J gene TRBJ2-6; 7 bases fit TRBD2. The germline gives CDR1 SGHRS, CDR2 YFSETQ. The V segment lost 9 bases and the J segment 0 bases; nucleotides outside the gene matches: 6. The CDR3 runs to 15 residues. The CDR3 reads CATHRGDSGANVLTF. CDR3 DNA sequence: TGCGCCACCCATCGGGGGGACTCTGGGGCCAACGTCCTGACTTTC.

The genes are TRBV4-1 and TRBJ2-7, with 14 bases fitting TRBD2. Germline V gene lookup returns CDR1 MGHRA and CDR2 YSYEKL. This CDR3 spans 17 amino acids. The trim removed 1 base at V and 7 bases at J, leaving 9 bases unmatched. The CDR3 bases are TGCGCCAGCAGCCAAGGTCCGGGACTAGCGGGAGAAGGGGAGCAGTACTTC. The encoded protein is CASSQGPGLAGEGEQYF.

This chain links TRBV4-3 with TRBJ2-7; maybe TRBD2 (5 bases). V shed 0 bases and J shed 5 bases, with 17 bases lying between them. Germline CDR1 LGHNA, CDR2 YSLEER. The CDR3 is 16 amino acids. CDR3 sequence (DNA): TGCGCCAGCAGCCAAGATCTCCCTCTCACGGGGAACGAGCAGTACTTC. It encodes CASSQDLPLTGNEQYF.

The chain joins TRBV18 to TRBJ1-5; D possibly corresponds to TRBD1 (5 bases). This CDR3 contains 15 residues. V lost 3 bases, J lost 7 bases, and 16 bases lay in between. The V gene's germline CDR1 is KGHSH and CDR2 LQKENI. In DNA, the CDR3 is TGTGCCAGCTCACCGGGGCAGACGGGTCAACAGCCCCAGCATTTT. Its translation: CASSPGQTGQQPQHF.

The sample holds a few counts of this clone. The CDR3 DNA is TGTGCCAGCAGGGCCGAGACTAGTGCTTTGGAGCAGTACTTC. It encodes CASRAETSALEQYF. V is TRBV2 and J is TRBJ2-7; D perhaps matches TRBD2 (6 bases). This CDR3 has 14 residues. The ends were cut back, 6 bases at V and 7 bases at J, with 19 bases in the middle. Looked up from germline, CDR1 is SNHLY and CDR2 is FYNNEI.

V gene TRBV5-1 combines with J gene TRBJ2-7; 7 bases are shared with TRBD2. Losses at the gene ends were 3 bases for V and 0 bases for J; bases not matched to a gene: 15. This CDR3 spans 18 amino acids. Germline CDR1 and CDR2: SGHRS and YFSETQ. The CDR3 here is CASSSLMTFLADSYEQYF. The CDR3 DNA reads TGCGCCAGCAGCTCCCTTATGACGTTCCTAGCGGACTCCTACGAGCAGTACTTC.

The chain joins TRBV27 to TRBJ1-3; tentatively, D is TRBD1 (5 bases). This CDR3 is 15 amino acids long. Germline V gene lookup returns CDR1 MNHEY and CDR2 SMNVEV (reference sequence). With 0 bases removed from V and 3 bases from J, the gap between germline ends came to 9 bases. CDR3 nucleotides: TGTGCCAGCAGTTTATCCCCAGGGATTGGAAACACCATATATTTT. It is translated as CASSLSPGIGNTIYF.

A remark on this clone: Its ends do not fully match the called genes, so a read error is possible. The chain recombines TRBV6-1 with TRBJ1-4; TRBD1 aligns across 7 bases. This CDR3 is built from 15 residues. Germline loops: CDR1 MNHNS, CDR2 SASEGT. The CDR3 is CASSEAGTENEKLFF. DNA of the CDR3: TGTGCCAGCAGCGAAGCCGGGACAGAGAATGAAAAACTGTTTTTT.